This entry concerns a single TCR beta chain. Its target is unknown. With 60 Vbeta and 13 Jbeta primers, the PCR was carried out. Only in-frame clones appear in the TCRdb table, and some are missing; sequencing was by immunoSEQ multiplex PCR. The sample shows 130,000 or so clones, roughly 62% of them seen only once. This record comes from a study of cytomegalovirus exposure and HLA in healthy donors. Study results and limitations: Because they were indistinguishable, some V segments, including TRBV6-2 and TRBV6-3, were excluded.

After removal of 4 bases from V and 6 bases from J, the junction contained 18 bases not matched to a gene. The CDR3 is 18 amino acids. Germline loops: CDR1 SGDLS, CDR2 YYNGEE. This receptor was identified in a male donor in good health and CMV-seronegative. The material sequenced was PBMCs. The rearrangement links TRBV9 to TRBJ2-3; the match to TRBD2 covers 9 bases. For the CDR3, the DNA is TGTGCCAGCAGCCAGAGGGGGGGTGCGGGGGGGCCGACTGATACGCAGTATTTT. Amino acids: CASSQRGGAGGPTDTQYF.